One T cell receptor beta chain is described in this entry. The antigen remains undetermined. Germline CDR1 reads SNHLY; CDR2 reads FYNNEI. CDR3 length: 14 residues. V shed 3 bases and J shed 10 bases, with 16 bases lying between them. The second PCR ran roughly 6 to 12 cycles with a sample-barcoded 5' primer and J-beta primers. Each CDR3 protein gets one entry after TCRdb re-called the 5' RACE reads with MiXCR. The table records roughly 680,000 distinct CDR3 sequences, approximately 52% of them present only once. This sample was taken from a study of blood T cells in healthy people across ages. Healthy Caucasian individuals from Russia aged 6 to 90 served as donors. Per sample, extraction of total RNA gave at least 5 micrograms in every case. Overall study results and limits: Fewer expanded clones and more diversity marked long-lived versus aged donors.

The TCR was taken from an elderly woman in good health. The sample comprised blood. The chain uses TRBV2 and TRBJ2-1; D not resolved. The CDR3 loop reads CASSDRLSIGEQFF. Written as DNA, the CDR3 is TGTGCCAGCAGTGATCGTCTGTCTATTGGCGAGCAGTTCTTC.